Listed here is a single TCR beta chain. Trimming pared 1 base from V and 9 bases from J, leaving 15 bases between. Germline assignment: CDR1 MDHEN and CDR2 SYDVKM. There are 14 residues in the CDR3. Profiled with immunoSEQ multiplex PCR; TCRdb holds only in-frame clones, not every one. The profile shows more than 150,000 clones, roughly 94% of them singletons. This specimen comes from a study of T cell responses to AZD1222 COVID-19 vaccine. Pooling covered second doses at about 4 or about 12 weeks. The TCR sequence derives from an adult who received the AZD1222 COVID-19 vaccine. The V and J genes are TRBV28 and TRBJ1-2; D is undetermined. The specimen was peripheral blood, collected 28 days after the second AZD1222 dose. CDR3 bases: TGTGCCAGCAGTTTATTTTCCGACGAGCTACGCTACACCTTC. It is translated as CASSLFSDELRYTF.